The T cell receptor delta chain under discussion was sequenced for a study of γδ T cells in repeated Plasmodium falciparum infection listed by TCRdb under 2021. For the wider study: The natural-infection arm enrolled Malian children exposed to intense seasonal malaria transmission and compared the Malian children with Australian children matched for age and gender. Malian gammadelta TCR repertoires were analysed cross-sectionally during no-transmission periods and longitudinally across acute febrile malaria episodes. Samples from controlled-infection subjects were taken at baseline, just before selected infections, and 21 days after each infection. In the study, the shaping of the human gammadelta T cell repertoire by repeated Plasmodium falciparum infection was examined using natural infection in Mali and controlled human malaria infection. A few malaria-naive U.S. adults underwent four controlled human malaria infections by bites from P. falciparum NF54-infected Anopheles stephensi mosquitoes over about 640 days.

The library was produced with multiplex PCR. The sequencing machine was an Illumina MiSeq. Both TCR gamma (TRG) and TCR delta (TRD) chains were sequenced from each sorted gammadelta T cell sample. The authors' pipeline ran thus. The repertoire analyses used clonotype tree plots, the accumulated frequency of the top 20 clonotypes, and diversity index (DI) and D75 metrics. After TCRdb called clones again from the public reads with CATT, rows with identical DNA were merged. The V and J calls here are based on TCRdb, not the publication. This sample holds roughly 50,000 delta-chain clones; 1.5% to 2% were observed only once. Roughly 8.6% of the sample rests with the top ten. Including the terminal cysteine and phenylalanine, the CDR3 comprises 15 residues. Left in the record is the CDR3 DNA by itself, 45 bases read in frame from the first base. The germline V gene encodes CDR1 TSWWSYY and CDR2 QGS. As concerns this clone: No antigen is known for it. TCRdb's protein, taken from a much larger clone, differs from this DNA's translation at residue 3, likely owing to a read error; the protein displayed comes from the DNA.

Summary of the overall study and its limitations: Generalizability was limited because the Malian cohort was drawn from a small rural village of predominantly one ethnic group. In Vdelta2-negative, largely Vdelta1+, gammadelta TCR repertoires, repeated controlled infections appeared to drive waves of new clonotype selection. A highly stable polyclonal repertoire over time and infection, with many inter-individual overlapping TCRgamma sequences, was shown by Vgamma9/Vdelta2+ TCR repertoires. Because the controlled-infection cohort was small, analysis of inter-individual variability in gammadelta T cell responses was limited. Compared with the repertoires of Australian children, the Vdelta2-negative gammadelta TCR repertoires of Malian children appeared more clonally expanded, less diverse and less shared.

For bulk TCR repertoire analysis, Vgamma9/Vdelta2+ and Vdelta2-negative gammadelta T cell populations were isolated by flow sorting from peripheral blood mononuclear cells. The sample was gamma-delta T cells from blood. The TCR originated in a pool of human donors (malaria-infected and uninfected, not separated). The rearranged segments are TRDV1 and TRDJ1, and TRDD3 may be the D gene, going by 6 matching bases. The J gene is absent in TCRdb and was assigned here via DNA matching to germline. The DNA sequence follows: TGTGCTCCTGGGGAAGGAAAGTGGTACACCGATAAACTCATCTTT. Translated, this is CAPGEGKWYTDKLIF.